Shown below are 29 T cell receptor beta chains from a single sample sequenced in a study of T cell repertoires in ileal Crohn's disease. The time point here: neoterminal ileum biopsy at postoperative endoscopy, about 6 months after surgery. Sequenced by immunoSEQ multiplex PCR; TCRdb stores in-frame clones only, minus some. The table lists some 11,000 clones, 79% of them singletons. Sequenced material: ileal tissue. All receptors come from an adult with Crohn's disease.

CDR3 coding DNA: TGTGCCAGCTCGCAAGGGACAGGGGGCGATGAAGCTTTCTTT. This codes for CASSQGTGGDEAFF. The V gene is TRBV18, the J gene TRBJ1-1; 12 nucleotides match TRBD1. Germline-derived CDR1 and CDR2 are KGHSH and LQKENI. The CDR3 contains 14 residues. V trimming: 6 bases; J trimming: 7 bases; junction bases outside the gene matches: 6.

CDR3 in DNA: TGCGCCAGCAGCCAAAGGTTTCCGGACAACAACTATGGCTACACCTTC. Its translation is CASSQRFPDNNYGYTF. This chain uses TRBV4-1 with TRBJ1-2, with a weak D call TRBD1 (5 bases). This CDR3 spans 16 amino acids. The V end lost 2 bases, the J end lost 2 bases, and 15 bases lay between the germline ends. The germline CDR1 and CDR2 sequences are MGHRA and YSYEKL.

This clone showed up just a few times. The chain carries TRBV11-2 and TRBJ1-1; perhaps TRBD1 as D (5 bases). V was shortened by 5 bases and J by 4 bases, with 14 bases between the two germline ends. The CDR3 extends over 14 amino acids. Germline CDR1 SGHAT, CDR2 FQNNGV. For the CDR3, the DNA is TGTGCCAGCAGCCCTACCGGGACTATCACTGAAGCTTTCTTT. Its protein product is CASSPTGTITEAFF. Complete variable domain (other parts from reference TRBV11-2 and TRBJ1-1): EAGVAQSPRYKIIEKRQSVAFWCNPISGHATLYWYQQILGQGPKLLIQFQNNGVVDDSQLPKDRFSAERLKGVDSTLKIQPAKLEDSAVYLCASSPTGTITEAFFGQGTRLTVV.

The CDR3 loop reads CASSISGGEETQYF. CDR3 sequence (DNA): TGCGCCAGCAGCATTAGCGGGGGAGAGGAGACCCAGTACTTC. The chain links TRBV5-1 to TRBJ2-5, with 9 bases aligning to TRBD2. Germline CDR1 SGHRS, CDR2 YFSETQ. Trimming cost V 4 bases and J 5 bases; bases outside gene matches: 6. The CDR3 has 14 residues. Full variable domain (remainder filled in from reference TRBV5-1 and TRBJ2-5): KAGVTQTPRYLIKTRGQQVTLSCSPISGHRSVSWYQQTPGQGLQFLFEYFSETQRNKGNFPGRFSGRQFSNSRSEMNVSTLELGDSALYLCASSISGGEETQYFGPGTRLLVL.

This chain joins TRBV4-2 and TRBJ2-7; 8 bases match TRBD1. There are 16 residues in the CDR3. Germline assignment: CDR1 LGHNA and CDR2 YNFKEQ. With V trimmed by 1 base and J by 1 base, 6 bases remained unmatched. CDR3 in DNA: TGTGCCAGCAGCCAAGTGGACAGGGACGGGTCCTACGAGCAGTACTTC. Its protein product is CASSQVDRDGSYEQYF.

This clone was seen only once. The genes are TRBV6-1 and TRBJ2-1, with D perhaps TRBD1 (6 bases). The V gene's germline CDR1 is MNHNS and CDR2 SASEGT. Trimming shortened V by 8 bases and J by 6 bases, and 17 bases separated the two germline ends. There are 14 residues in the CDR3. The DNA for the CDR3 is TGTGCCAGCTCTCAAGACAGGTGGGGCAATGAGCAGTTCTTC. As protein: CASSQDRWGNEQFF.

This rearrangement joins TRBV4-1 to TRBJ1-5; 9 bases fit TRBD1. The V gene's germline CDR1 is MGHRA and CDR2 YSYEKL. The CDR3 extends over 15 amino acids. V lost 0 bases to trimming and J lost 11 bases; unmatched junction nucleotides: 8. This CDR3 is CASSQEGQGFLTQHF. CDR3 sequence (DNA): TGCGCCAGCAGCCAAGAGGGACAGGGATTCTTAACCCAGCATTTT.

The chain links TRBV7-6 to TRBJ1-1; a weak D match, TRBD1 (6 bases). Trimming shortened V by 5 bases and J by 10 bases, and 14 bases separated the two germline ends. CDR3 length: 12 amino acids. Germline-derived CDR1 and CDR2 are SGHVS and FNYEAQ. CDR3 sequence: CASSQLQGTAFF. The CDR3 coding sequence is TGTGCCAGCAGCCAATTACAGGGTACAGCTTTCTTT.

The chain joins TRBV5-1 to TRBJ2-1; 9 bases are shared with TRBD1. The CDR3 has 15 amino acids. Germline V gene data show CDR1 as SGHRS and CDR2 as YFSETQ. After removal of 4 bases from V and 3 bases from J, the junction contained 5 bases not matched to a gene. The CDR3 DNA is TGCGCCAGCAGCACCGGGACAGGGAACTACAATGAGCAGTTCTTC. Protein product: CASSTGTGNYNEQFF.

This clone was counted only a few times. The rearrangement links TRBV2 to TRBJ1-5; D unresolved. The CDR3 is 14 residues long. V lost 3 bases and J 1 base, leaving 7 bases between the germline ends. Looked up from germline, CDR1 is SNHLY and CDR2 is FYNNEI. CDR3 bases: TGTGCCAGCAGTGACAGGTCGAGCAATCAGCCCCAGCATTTT. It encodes CASSDRSSNQPQHF.

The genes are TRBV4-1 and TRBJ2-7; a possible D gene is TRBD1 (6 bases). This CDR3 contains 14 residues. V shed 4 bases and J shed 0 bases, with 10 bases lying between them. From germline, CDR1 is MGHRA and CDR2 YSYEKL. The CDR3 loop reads CASSRTDSSYEQYF. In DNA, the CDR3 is TGCGCCAGCAGCCGGACGGACAGCTCCTACGAGCAGTACTTC.

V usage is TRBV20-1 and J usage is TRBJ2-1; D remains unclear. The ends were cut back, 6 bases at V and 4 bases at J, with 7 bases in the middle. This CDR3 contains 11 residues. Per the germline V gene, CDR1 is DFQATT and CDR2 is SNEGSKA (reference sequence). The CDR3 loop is CSAHLYNEQFF. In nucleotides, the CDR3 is TGCAGTGCCCACTTATACAATGAGCAGTTCTTC.

DNA of the CDR3: TGTGCCAGCTCACCACGTGCAGGCTTGTCTGGGGCCAACGTCCTGACTTTC. The encoded protein is CASSPRAGLSGANVLTF. The chain links TRBV18 to TRBJ2-6; the D is unclear. V gave up 1 base and J gave up 1 base, with 11 bases separating them. The CDR3 loop spans 17 amino acids. CDR1 and CDR2 (germline): KGHSH, LQKENI.

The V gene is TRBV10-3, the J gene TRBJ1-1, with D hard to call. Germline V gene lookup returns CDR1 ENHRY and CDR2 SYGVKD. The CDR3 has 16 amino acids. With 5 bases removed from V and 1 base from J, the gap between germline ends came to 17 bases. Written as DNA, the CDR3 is TGTGCCATCAGTCCCGGACTCTCGGCAGGGAACACTGAAGCTTTCTTT. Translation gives CAISPGLSAGNTEAFF.

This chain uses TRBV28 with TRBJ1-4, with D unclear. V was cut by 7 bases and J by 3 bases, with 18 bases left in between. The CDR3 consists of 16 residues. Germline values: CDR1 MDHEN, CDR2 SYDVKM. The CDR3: CASISLAGRANEKLFF. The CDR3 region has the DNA TGTGCCAGCATCTCGCTCGCCGGGAGGGCTAATGAAAAACTGTTTTTT.

This chain's CDR3 is CASSMTGSSGYTF. The CDR3 DNA reads as TGTGCCAGCAGCATGACAGGGTCGAGTGGCTACACCTTC. The chain carries TRBV13 and TRBJ1-2, with 7 positions matching TRBD1. The CDR3 runs 13 residues. Trimming at V came to 5 bases and at J to 7 bases, leaving 7 bases not matched to a gene. Germline V gene sequence: CDR1 PRHDT, CDR2 FYEKMQ (reference sequence).

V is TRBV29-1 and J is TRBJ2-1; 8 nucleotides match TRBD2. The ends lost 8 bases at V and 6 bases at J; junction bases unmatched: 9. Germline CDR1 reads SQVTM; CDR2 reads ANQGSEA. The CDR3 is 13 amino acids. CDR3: CSFPGGPGNEQFF. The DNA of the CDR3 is TGCAGCTTTCCGGGGGGGCCTGGCAATGAGCAGTTCTTC.

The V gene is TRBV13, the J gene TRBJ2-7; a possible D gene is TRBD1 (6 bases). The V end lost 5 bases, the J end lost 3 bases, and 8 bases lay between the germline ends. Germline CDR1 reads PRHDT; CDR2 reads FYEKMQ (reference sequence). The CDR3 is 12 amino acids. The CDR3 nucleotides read TGTGCCAGCAGCGGGGACAACTACGAGCAGTACTTC. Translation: CASSGDNYEQYF. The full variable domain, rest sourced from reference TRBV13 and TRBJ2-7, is AAGVIQSPRHLIKEKRETATLKCYPIPRHDTVYWYQQGPGQDPQFLISFYEKMQSDKGSIPDRFSAQQFSDYHSELNMSSLELGDSALYFCASSGDNYEQYFGPGTRLTVT.

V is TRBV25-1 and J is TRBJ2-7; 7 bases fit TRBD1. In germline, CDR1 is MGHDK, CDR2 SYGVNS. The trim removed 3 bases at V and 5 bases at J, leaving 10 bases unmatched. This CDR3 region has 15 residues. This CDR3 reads CASSDEKGAVHEQYF. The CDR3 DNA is TGTGCCAGCAGTGATGAGAAGGGGGCTGTCCACGAGCAGTACTTC.

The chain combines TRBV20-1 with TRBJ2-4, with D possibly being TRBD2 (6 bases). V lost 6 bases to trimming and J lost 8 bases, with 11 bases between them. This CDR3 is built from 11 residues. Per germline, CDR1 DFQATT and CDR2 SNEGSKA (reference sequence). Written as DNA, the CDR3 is TGCAGTGCCGGGCCGGGGGACATTCAGTACTTC. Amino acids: CSAGPGDIQYF.

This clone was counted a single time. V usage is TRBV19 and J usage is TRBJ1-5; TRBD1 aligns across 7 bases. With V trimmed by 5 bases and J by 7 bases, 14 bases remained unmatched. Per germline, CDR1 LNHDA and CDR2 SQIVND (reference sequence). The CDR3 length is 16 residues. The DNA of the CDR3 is TGTGCCAGTAGTTTCCGGGACAGACCCAGTCGGCAGCCCCAGCATTTT. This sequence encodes CASSFRDRPSRQPQHF.

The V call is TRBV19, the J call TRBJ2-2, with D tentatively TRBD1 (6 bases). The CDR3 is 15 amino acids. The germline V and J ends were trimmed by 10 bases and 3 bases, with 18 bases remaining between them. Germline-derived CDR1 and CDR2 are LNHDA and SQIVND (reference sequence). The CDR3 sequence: CAINPGAADTGELFF. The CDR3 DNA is TGTGCCATAAACCCAGGGGCCGCGGACACCGGGGAGCTGTTTTTT.

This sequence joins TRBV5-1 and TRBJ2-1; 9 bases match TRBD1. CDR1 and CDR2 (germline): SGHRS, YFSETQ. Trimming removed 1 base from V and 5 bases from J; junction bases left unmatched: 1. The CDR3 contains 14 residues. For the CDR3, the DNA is TGCGCCAGCAGCTTGAGGACAGGGGACAATGAGCAGTTCTTC. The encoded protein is CASSLRTGDNEQFF.

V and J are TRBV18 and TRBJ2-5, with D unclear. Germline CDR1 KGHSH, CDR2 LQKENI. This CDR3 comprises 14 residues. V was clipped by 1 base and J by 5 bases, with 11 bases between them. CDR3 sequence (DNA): TGTGCCAGCTCACCACAGTACAGTCGGGAGACCCAGTACTTC. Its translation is CASSPQYSRETQYF. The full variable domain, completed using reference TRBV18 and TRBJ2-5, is NAGVMQNPRHLVRRRGQEARLRCSPMKGHSHVYWYRQLPEEGLKFMVYLQKENIIDESGMPKERFSAEFPKEGPSILRIQQVVRGDSAAYFCASSPQYSRETQYFGPGTRLLVL.

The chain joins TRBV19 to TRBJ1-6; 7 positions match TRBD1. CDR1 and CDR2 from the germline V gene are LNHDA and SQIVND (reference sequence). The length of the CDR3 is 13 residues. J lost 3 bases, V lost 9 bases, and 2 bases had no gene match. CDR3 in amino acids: CASRQGYNSPLHF. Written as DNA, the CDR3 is TGTGCCAGCCGACAGGGCTATAATTCACCCCTCCACTTT.

CDR3 protein: CASSLNQGAEEQYF. In DNA form, the CDR3 reads TGTGCCAGCTCACTCAATCAGGGGGCGGAAGAGCAGTACTTC. The chain combines TRBV18 with TRBJ2-7; 8 bases agree with TRBD1. Per the germline V gene, CDR1 is KGHSH and CDR2 is LQKENI. After removal of 4 bases from V and 7 bases from J, the junction contained 9 bases not matched to a gene. CDR3 length: 14 amino acids.

CDR3 in DNA: TGTGCCAGCAGCTTTAGTCCCGGGATTGAAGCTTTCTTT. This sequence encodes CASSFSPGIEAFF. The genes are TRBV5-5 and TRBJ1-1; D gene unclear. This CDR3 contains 13 residues. V was trimmed by 2 bases and J by 7 bases, leaving 12 bases between them. The germline V gene has CDR1 SGHKS and CDR2 YYEKEE (reference sequence).

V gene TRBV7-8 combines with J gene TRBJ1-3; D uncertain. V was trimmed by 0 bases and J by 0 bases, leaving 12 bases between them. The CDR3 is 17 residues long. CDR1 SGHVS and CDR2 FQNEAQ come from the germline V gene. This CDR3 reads CASSLAGTRNSGNTIYF. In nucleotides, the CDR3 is TGTGCCAGCAGCTTAGCTGGTACGAGGAACTCTGGAAACACCATATATTTT.

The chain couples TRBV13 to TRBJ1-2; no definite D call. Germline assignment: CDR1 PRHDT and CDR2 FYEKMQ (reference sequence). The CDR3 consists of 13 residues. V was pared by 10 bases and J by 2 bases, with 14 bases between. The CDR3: CATEPYGNYGYTF. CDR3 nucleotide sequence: TGTGCCACCGAACCTTACGGGAACTATGGCTACACCTTC.